This entry lists 28 T cell receptor beta chains sequenced from one sample in a study of memory CD4+ T cells and cytomegalovirus serostatus. Repertoires were generated with immunoSEQ multiplex PCR, while TCRdb's copy carries only in-frame clones and drops some. The sample shows under 80,000 clones, about 73% of them seen only once. The sort gate was single viable CD3+CD4+CD8-CD45RO+ cells for memory CD4+ T cells. Sequenced sample: memory CD4+ T cells from blood. The receptors here all came from an adult in good health and CMV-seropositive.

J is TRBJ1-1 and V is TRBV10-1; D is unclear. Trimming stripped 0 bases from V and 6 bases from J, with 11 bases between. The CDR3 spans 14 residues. The germline CDR1 and CDR2 sequences are WNHNN and SYGVQD (reference sequence). CDR3 in DNA: TGCGCCAGCAGTGAGTCGACTCGGGGAGCTGAAGCTTTCTTT. Its translation is CASSESTRGAEAFF.

The chain uses TRBV28 and TRBJ2-7; 7 bases match TRBD2. V gave up 2 bases and J gave up 9 bases; unmatched junction bases: 16. The CDR3 has 16 amino acids. CDR1 and CDR2 from the germline V gene are MDHEN and SYDVKM. As DNA, the CDR3 is TGTGCCAGCAGTTTAGGGGGGGTAGCGGCCCGTTCACGGCAGTACGTC. Amino acid sequence: CASSLGGVAARSRQYV.

This clone has only a few counts. The chain uses TRBV21-1 and TRBJ2-7; the table's D gene call, TRBD2, was not cross checked with the DNA. TRBV21-1 constitutes a pseudogene. The CDR3 covers 20 residues. CDR3 nucleotide sequence: TGTGCCAGCAGCAAAGCGCAAAAACTAACTAGCGGGAGTGGGTCCTACGAGCAGTACGTC. This gives the protein CASSKAQKLTSGSGSYEQYV.

In nucleotides, the CDR3 is TGTGCCAGCAGCCAAGATCTTCCCGGGGCCAACGTCCTGACTTTC. This gives the protein CASSQDLPGANVLTF. V usage is TRBV14 and J usage is TRBJ2-6; D remains ambiguous. CDR3 length equals 15 residues. Germline V gene data show CDR1 as SGHDN and CDR2 as FVKESK. V was cut by 0 bases and J by 4 bases, with 7 bases left in between. The whole variable domain, filled in from reference TRBV14 and TRBJ2-6, reads EAGVTQFPSHSVIEKGQTVTLRCDPISGHDNLYWYRRVMGKEIKFLLHFVKESKQDESGMPNNRFLAERTGGTYSTLKVQPAELEDSGVYFCASSQDLPGANVLTFGAGSRLTVL.

The CDR3 nucleotides are TGTGCCAGCAGTTACGTAGGTCAGCCCCAGCATTTT. Encoded protein: CASSYVGQPQHF. The chain recombines TRBV6-5 with TRBJ1-5; D is unresolved. The CDR3 runs to 12 residues. The V gene lost 2 bases and the J gene lost 6 bases, with 5 bases spanning the gap. Germline values: CDR1 MNHEY, CDR2 SVGAGI.

This rearrangement joins TRBV11-2 to TRBJ2-7; D possibly uses TRBD1 or TRBD2 (6 bases each). The CDR3 is 16 residues long. V dropped 5 bases and J dropped 6 bases, with 23 bases sitting between them. The germline CDR1 and CDR2 sequences are SGHAT and FQNNGV. The CDR3 here is CASSTLWGRRGREQYF. The CDR3 coding sequence is TGTGCCAGCAGCACCCTCTGGGGGCGACGGGGGCGCGAGCAGTACTTC.

The gene calls are TRBV11-2 and TRBJ1-2, with D possibly matching TRBD1 (6 bases). Germline V gene sequence: CDR1 SGHAT, CDR2 FQNNGV. The CDR3 length is 16 residues. The ends were cut back, 0 bases at V and 4 bases at J, with 15 bases in the middle. The CDR3 bases are TGTGCCAGCAGCTTAGATCGGGCGGGGGCGAGCTATGGCTACACCTTC. Translating gives CASSLDRAGASYGYTF.

This clone was counted between two and nine times. The J gene is TRBJ1-1, the V gene TRBV5-6, with D tentatively TRBD1 (6 bases). The V gene's germline CDR1 is SGHDT and CDR2 YYEEEE. The CDR3 loop spans 15 amino acids. The V end lost 2 bases, the J end lost 8 bases, and 19 bases lay between the germline ends. CDR3 residues: CASSFIARGLPEAFF. The CDR3 bases are TGTGCCAGCAGCTTTATAGCCAGGGGATTACCCGAAGCTTTCTTT. Combining the CDR3 with reference TRBV5-6 and TRBJ1-1 gives the whole variable domain DAGVTQSPTHLIKTRGQQVTLRCSPKSGHDTVSWYQQALGQGPQFIFQYYEEEERQRGNFPDRFSGHQFPNYSSELNVNALLLGDSALYLCASSFIARGLPEAFFGQGTRLTVV.

The V gene is TRBV27, the J gene TRBJ2-5; TRBD2 agrees at 15 bases. The junction had 1 base not matched to a gene; V was cut back by 5 bases and J by 3 bases. CDR1 is MNHEY and CDR2 is SMNVEV in the germline V gene (reference sequence). This CDR3 has 15 residues. CDR3 region: CASSGLAGGEETQYF. CDR3 sequence (DNA): TGTGCCAGCAGTGGACTAGCGGGAGGGGAAGAGACCCAGTACTTC.

The J gene is TRBJ2-7, the V gene TRBV5-5; tentatively, D is TRBD1 (6 bases). The CDR3 loop spans 15 amino acids. Germline V CDR1 and CDR2: SGHKS, YYEKEE (reference sequence). Trimming cost V 0 bases and J 1 base, with 11 bases left between them. In DNA, the CDR3 is TGTGCCAGCAGCTTGGAGGCAGGGGTATCCTACGAGCAGTACGTC. It encodes CASSLEAGVSYEQYV.

This sequence joins TRBV28 and TRBJ2-1, with 9 bases matching TRBD2. Germline loops: CDR1 MDHEN, CDR2 SYDVKM. The V and J ends lost 2 bases and 10 bases, in that order; junction bases with no gene match: 6. CDR3 length equals 14 residues. This chain's CDR3 is CASSLLAGLGEQFF. CDR3 nucleotide sequence: TGTGCCAGCAGTTTACTAGCGGGATTAGGGGAGCAGTTCTTC. Full variable domain (remainder filled in from reference TRBV28 and TRBJ2-1): DVKVTQSSRYLVKRTGEKVFLECVQDMDHENMFWYRQDPGLGLRLIYFSYDVKMKEKGDIPEGYSVSREKKERFSLILESASTNQTSMYLCASSLLAGLGEQFFGPGTRLTVL.

This rearrangement joins TRBV1 to TRBJ2-2; TRBD2, as called in the table, went unchecked against the DNA. TRBV1 is tagged as a pseudogene. This CDR3 has 18 amino acids. The CDR3 sequence: CTSSQELESKGVGGELFF. The CDR3 bases are TGCACCAGCAGCCAAGAGCTGGAATCGAAGGGAGTAGGCGGGGAGCTGTTTTTT.

The genes are TRBV19 and TRBJ1-4; TRBD1 matches at 8 bases. This CDR3 region has 15 residues. V gave up 7 bases and J gave up 8 bases; unmatched junction bases: 12. From germline, CDR1 is LNHDA and CDR2 SQIVND (reference sequence). The CDR3 DNA reads as TGTGCCAGTAAATACCTCGGACAGGGTTGGGAAAAACTGTTTTTT. It is translated as CASKYLGQGWEKLFF.

The chain combines TRBV6-1 with TRBJ1-1, with D tentatively TRBD1 (5 bases). The germline gives CDR1 MNHNS, CDR2 SASEGT. V was shortened by 6 bases and J by 3 bases, with 8 bases between the two germline ends. The CDR3 consists of 12 residues. CDR3 protein: CASSGDYTEAFF. CDR3 sequence (DNA): TGTGCCAGCAGCGGGGACTACACTGAAGCTTTCTTT.

V gene TRBV19 combines with J gene TRBJ2-5, with 8 bases matching TRBD2. The CDR3 is 15 residues long. V trimming: 8 bases; J trimming: 1 base; junction bases outside the gene matches: 9. Germline V gene lookup returns CDR1 LNHDA and CDR2 SQIVND (reference sequence). For the CDR3, the DNA is TGTGCCAGTTCGGGAGGGAGCGGGGCCCAAGAGACCCAGTACTTC. Its protein is CASSGGSGAQETQYF.

This chain joins TRBV5-1 and TRBJ2-1; D is perhaps TRBD2 (5 bases). V gave up 4 bases and J gave up 0 bases, with 14 bases separating them. The CDR3 spans 16 residues. Germline CDR1 reads SGHRS; CDR2 reads YFSETQ. CDR3 sequence: CASSPPDRDSYNEQFF. CDR3 bases: TGCGCCAGCAGCCCCCCGGACCGGGACTCCTACAATGAGCAGTTCTTC.

V gene TRBV29-1 combines with J gene TRBJ2-7; 11 positions agree with TRBD1. Germline lookup yields CDR1 SQVTM and CDR2 ANQGSEA. The V and J ends lost 3 bases and 2 bases, in that order; junction bases with no gene match: 6. This CDR3 has 15 amino acids. CDR3 coding DNA: TGCAGCGTTGACATTAGGGGACAGGGGGCCTACGAGCAGTACTTC. Residues: CSVDIRGQGAYEQYF.

Only one count was recorded for this clone. V is TRBV4-1 and J is TRBJ2-3; 9 positions match TRBD1. This CDR3 contains 15 residues. Germline lookup yields CDR1 MGHRA and CDR2 YSYEKL. V lost 0 bases to trimming and J lost 6 bases; unmatched junction nucleotides: 4. The CDR3 loop is CASSQETQGADTQYF. CDR3 nucleotides: TGCGCCAGCAGCCAAGAAACACAGGGGGCGGATACGCAGTATTTT.

The V gene is TRBV19, the J gene TRBJ2-7; 8 nucleotides match TRBD2. The ends lost 3 bases at V and 3 bases at J; junction bases unmatched: 4. The CDR3 sequence is 14 residues long. Germline V gene sequence: CDR1 LNHDA, CDR2 SQIVND (reference sequence). The CDR3 reads CASSIREGNYEQYF. The CDR3 DNA follows: TGTGCCAGTAGTATTCGGGAGGGGAACTACGAGCAGTACTTC.

The V call is TRBV2, the J call TRBJ1-4; D uncertain. This CDR3 is 14 amino acids long. V lost 8 bases to trimming and J lost 6 bases, with 16 bases between them. The germline V gene encodes CDR1 SNHLY and CDR2 FYNNEI. DNA of the CDR3: TGTGCCAGCGAGGGCGGAAACCCCGATGAAAAACTGTTTTTT. Its translation is CASEGGNPDEKLFF.

The gene calls are TRBV28 and TRBJ1-2, with D maybe TRBD1 (6 bases). With 6 bases removed from V and 2 bases from J, the gap between germline ends came to 16 bases. This CDR3 comprises 15 residues. Germline V CDR1 and CDR2: MDHEN, SYDVKM. Written as DNA, the CDR3 is TGTGCCAGCAGATCACAGGGCACGCCAAACTATGGCTACACCTTC. This encodes CASRSQGTPNYGYTF.

This clone was counted between two and nine times. The chain links TRBV29-1 to TRBJ1-1, with unresolved D. Germline values: CDR1 SQVTM, CDR2 ANQGSEA. This CDR3 contains 13 residues. V lost 7 bases to trimming and J lost 0 bases, with 12 bases between them. The CDR3 sequence is CSALVAMNTEAFF. CDR3 nucleotides: TGCAGCGCCCTGGTGGCTATGAACACTGAAGCTTTCTTT.

Sample share makes this clone medium-sized. The genes are TRBV4-1 and TRBJ2-2; 9 bases align to TRBD2. Germline V gene lookup returns CDR1 MGHRA and CDR2 YSYEKL. Trimming took 4 bases from V and 6 from J; bases not matched to a gene: 12. This CDR3 has 17 residues. This chain's CDR3 is CASSRIDMGLASGELFF. CDR3 in DNA: TGCGCCAGCAGCCGGATCGACATGGGACTAGCCTCCGGGGAGCTGTTTTTT.

This clone was seen a single time. The chain joins TRBV18 to TRBJ2-7; D gene unclear. Trimming stripped 5 bases from V and 3 bases from J, with 11 bases between. The CDR3 has 13 residues. CDR1 is KGHSH, CDR2 LQKENI, per germline. DNA of the CDR3: TGTGCCAGCTCATCCTCGGCCCTCTACGAGCAGTACTTC. Its translation: CASSSSALYEQYF.

This chain joins TRBV19 and TRBJ2-1; TRBD2 matches 7 bases. J gave up 6 bases and V 1 base, and 3 bases lay outside the gene matches. This CDR3 region has 14 residues. Germline lookup yields CDR1 LNHDA and CDR2 SQIVND (reference sequence). The CDR3 nucleotides are TGTGCCAGTAGTATAGGGGGCGGGAGCAATGAGCAGTTCTTC. Translating gives CASSIGGGSNEQFF.

The chain is built from TRBV7-8 and TRBJ1-3; the D is unclear. The CDR3 runs to 15 residues. Germline lookup yields CDR1 SGHVS and CDR2 FQNEAQ. The V end lost 1 base, the J end lost 5 bases, and 12 bases lay between the germline ends. CDR3 sequence reads: CASSLGRPIRNTIYF. DNA for the CDR3: TGTGCCAGCAGCTTAGGTCGACCCATTAGAAACACCATATATTTT.

The V gene is TRBV7-9, the J gene TRBJ1-2; D gene ambiguous. This CDR3 contains 15 residues. Germline V gives CDR1 SEHNR, CDR2 FQNEAQ (reference sequence). V was cut by 1 base and J by 8 bases, with 17 bases left in between. The DNA of the CDR3 is TGTGCCAGCAGCTTAGGGACCTCGCCATCGCAGGGCTACACCTTC. This encodes CASSLGTSPSQGYTF.

The chain is built from TRBV5-1 and TRBJ2-1, with D perhaps TRBD2 (5 bases). Germline-derived CDR1 and CDR2 are SGHRS and YFSETQ. The length of the CDR3 is 16 residues. Deletions cut 3 bases from V and 7 bases from J, with 20 bases between. This CDR3 is CASSSLVGARKNEQFF. DNA for the CDR3: TGCGCCAGCAGCTCCCTCGTGGGAGCTAGGAAGAATGAGCAGTTCTTC.